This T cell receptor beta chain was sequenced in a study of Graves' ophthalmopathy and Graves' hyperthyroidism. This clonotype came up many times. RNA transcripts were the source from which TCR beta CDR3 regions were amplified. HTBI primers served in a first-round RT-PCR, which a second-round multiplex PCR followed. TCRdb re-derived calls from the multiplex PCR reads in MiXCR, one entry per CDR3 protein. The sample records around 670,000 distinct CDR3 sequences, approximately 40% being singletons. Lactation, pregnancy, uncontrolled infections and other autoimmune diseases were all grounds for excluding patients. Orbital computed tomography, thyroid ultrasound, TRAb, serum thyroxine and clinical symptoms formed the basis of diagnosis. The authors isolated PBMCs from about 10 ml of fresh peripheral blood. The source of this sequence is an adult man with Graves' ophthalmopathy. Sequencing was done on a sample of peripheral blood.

This chain's CDR3 is CSVHREGTYEQYF. The CDR3 region has the DNA TGCAGCGTTCACAGGGAGGGCACCTACGAGCAGTACTTC. V usage is TRBV29-1 and J usage is TRBJ2-7; tentative D call: TRBD2 (7 bases). Trimming removed 5 bases at V and 2 bases at J, with 13 bases between. The CDR3 runs to 13 residues. From germline, CDR1 is SQVTM and CDR2 ANQGSEA.